The entry below describes one T cell receptor (beta chain). This sample is drawn from a study of blood T cell repertoires in COVID-19. Across the study: Acute-phase and convalescent COVID-19 samples originated in the United States, Italy and Spain. T cells, B-cell-depleted T cells, or PBMCs supplied cDNA or gDNA.

V was shortened by 6 bases and J by 1 base, with 10 bases between the two germline ends. CDR3 size: 13 residues. Per germline, CDR1 SGHTA and CDR2 FQGNSA. Seattle patients were enrolled while actively infected and followed longitudinally. Study processing details: The assay estimated nucleated cells by amplifying reference gene primers. Only in-frame clones appear in the TCRdb table, and some are missing; sequencing was by immunoSEQ multiplex PCR. The V and J calls and clone size were taken over from that table, and D and trimming were inferred from the DNA. This sample carries approximately 65,000 clones, less than 95% of them seen once, and the ten largest clones take 0.4% to 0.55%.

The genes are TRBV7-2 and TRBJ2-7; a weak D match, TRBD2 (5 bases). This receptor was obtained from a man aged 50-59 years with COVID-19, enrolled during active disease. The sample taken for sequencing was peripheral blood. The CDR3 sequence: CASREGYSYEQYF. The CDR3 DNA reads as TGTGCCAGCAGAGAGGGATATTCCTACGAGCAGTACTTC.